Below, 8 T cell receptor beta chains from the same sample are listed, as sequenced in a study of blood T cell repertoires in COVID-19. Measured with immunoSEQ multiplex PCR; TCRdb has only the in-frame clones, and not every one. The data contain approximately 93,000 clones, roughly 89% of them seen just once; the ten biggest clones take up 27%. Input material: peripheral blood. The receptor source for this set is a man in his fifties with active or convalescent COVID-19.

This clone qualifies as medium-sized. V and J are TRBV3-1 (or the pseudogene TRBV3-2) and TRBJ2-1; 13 bases match TRBD2. CDR1 and CDR2 from the germline V gene are LGHDT and YNNKEL (reference sequence). The CDR3 runs to 20 residues. V gave up 0 bases and J gave up 0 bases; unmatched junction bases: 8. This CDR3 is CASSQDGEGLAGSSYNEQFF. In nucleotides, the CDR3 is TGTGCCAGCAGCCAAGATGGAGAGGGACTAGCGGGGAGCTCCTACAATGAGCAGTTCTTC.

This rearrangement joins TRBV5-1 to TRBJ2-5, with D possibly being TRBD2 (6 bases). V lost 0 bases to trimming and J lost 1 base, with 10 bases between them. The CDR3 has 15 amino acids. Per the germline V gene, CDR1 is SGHRS and CDR2 is YFSETQ. CDR3 DNA sequence: TGCGCCAGCAGCTTGGGGGGGGTACCCCAAGAGACCCAGTACTTC. Its protein product is CASSLGGVPQETQYF.

The chain links TRBV5-1 to TRBJ2-1; D is possibly TRBD1 (5 bases). Germline CDR1 reads SGHRS; CDR2 reads YFSETQ. The CDR3 is made up of 15 amino acids. V dropped 4 bases and J dropped 7 bases, with 18 bases sitting between them. CDR3 loop: CASSDKLGSGNEQFF. The CDR3 DNA sequence: TGCGCCAGCAGCGATAAGCTGGGGTCAGGGAATGAGCAGTTCTTC.

This clone was seen once. The V and J genes are TRBV7-2 and TRBJ1-4; D call uncertain. The CDR3 runs 13 residues. CDR1 and CDR2 (germline): SGHTA, FQGNSA. Trimming cost V 5 bases and J 8 bases, with 12 bases left between them. This CDR3 is CASSAAAREKLFF. CDR3 DNA: TGTGCCAGCAGCGCGGCCGCTAGGGAAAAACTGTTTTTT.

This chain uses TRBV2 with TRBJ2-1; 11 bases are shared with TRBD2. V shed 6 bases and J 15 bases; nucleotides not matched to a gene: 13. The CDR3 runs to 14 residues. From germline, CDR1 is SNHLY and CDR2 FYNNEI. CDR3 loop: CASRETSGGPRLFF. CDR3 nucleotide sequence: TGTGCCAGCAGGGAAACTAGCGGGGGCCCCCGTCTGTTCTTC.

The chain couples TRBV19 to TRBJ1-1; TRBD1 aligns across 7 bases. Looked up from germline, CDR1 is LNHDA and CDR2 is SQIVND (reference sequence). V shed 5 bases, J shed 1 base, and the junction held 13 bases outside the gene matches. The CDR3 extends over 17 amino acids. The CDR3 is CASSRSQTGFKNTEAFF. CDR3 DNA sequence: TGTGCCAGTAGTCGCAGCCAGACAGGGTTTAAGAACACTGAAGCTTTCTTT.

V is TRBV6-6 and J is TRBJ2-7, with 9 bases aligning to TRBD1. Germline lookup yields CDR1 MNHNY and CDR2 SVGAGI (reference sequence). V lost 6 bases, J lost 1 base, and 7 bases stayed unmatched. This CDR3 contains 15 residues. For the CDR3, the DNA is TGTGCCAGCAGCCTCGGGACAGGGATTTCCTACGAGCAGTACTTC. Translating gives CASSLGTGISYEQYF.

J is TRBJ1-1 and V is TRBV6-6; 7 bases line up with TRBD1. Germline CDR1 and CDR2: MNHNY and SVGAGI (reference sequence). The CDR3 has 14 amino acids. The ends lost 0 bases at V and 8 bases at J; junction bases unmatched: 6. Written as DNA, the CDR3 is TGTGCCAGCAGTTACTCACAGGGGAGGTCAGAAGCTTTCTTT. This codes for CASSYSQGRSEAFF.